This T cell receptor beta chain appears in the sequencing data of a study of low-dose radiotherapy and immunotherapy resistance in tumors. Study-wide background: The authors gave intravenous cyclophosphamide 200 mg/m2 every two weeks, one day before radiation and immunotherapy.

As for time point: before trial treatment. This clonotype was picked up many times. TRAV and TRBV primers primed cDNA for both TCRalpha and TCRbeta. Amplification, which lasted 20 to 25 PCR cycles, used a constant-region primer and V-primer adapter to amplify TCRs. TCRdb fed the reads into MiXCR, producing one record per CDR3 protein. Of some 88,000 distinct CDR3 sequences listed, around 9.2% are singletons. Looked up from germline, CDR1 is SGDLS and CDR2 is YYNGEE. CDR3 length: 13 amino acids. Trimming stripped 7 bases from V and 0 bases from J, with 7 bases between. This receptor was taken from a male donor with prostate cancer. The sample in question was PBMCs, obtained before treatment. The V gene is TRBV9, the J gene TRBJ2-2; D is uncertain. The CDR3 DNA sequence: TGTGCCAGCCGCACTCCGAACACCGGGGAGCTGTTTTTT. Translation gives CASRTPNTGELFF.